The 13 T cell receptor beta chains reported below all come from one sample, sequenced in a study of blood T cells in healthy people across ages. It was with a sample-barcoded 5' primer and a J-beta primer mix that a second PCR of roughly 7 to 12 cycles was run. Using its own MiXCR run on the 5' RACE reads, TCRdb lists one record per CDR3 protein. The data contain approximately 600,000 distinct CDR3 sequences, 58% of them singletons. Sequenced input: blood. These receptor sequences come from a man aged 60 to 69 in good health.

The rearrangement joins TRBV25-1 to TRBJ1-2, with 9 bases lining up with TRBD1. Germline V gives CDR1 MGHDK, CDR2 SYGVNS. V gave up 3 bases and J gave up 8 bases; unmatched junction bases: 10. This CDR3 contains 15 residues. CDR3 protein: CASSDPQGATGGYTF. As DNA, the CDR3 is TGTGCCAGCAGTGATCCACAGGGGGCCACGGGAGGCTACACCTTC.

The chain has TRBV7-6 and TRBJ1-6; 9 positions match TRBD1. This CDR3 comprises 16 residues. V shed 5 bases, J shed 7 bases, and the junction held 9 bases outside the gene matches. The germline gives CDR1 SGHVS, CDR2 FNYEAQ. The CDR3 bases are TGTGCCAGCAGCCCCCGGGGACAGGGTGGAAATTCACCCCTCCACTTT. Translation: CASSPRGQGGNSPLHF.

This clonotype appeared a few times. This may stem from a read error, because a much larger clone lies one nucleotide away. This chain connects TRBV4-2 to TRBJ1-5; no definite D call. The CDR3 extends over 15 amino acids. Germline V gene data show CDR1 as LGHNA and CDR2 as YNFKEQ. V lost 4 bases to trimming and J lost 0 bases, with 10 bases between them. CDR3 DNA: TGTGCCAGCAGCCCCGCGGTGGATAGCAATCAGCCCCAGCATTTT. Its translation: CASSPAVDSNQPQHF.

This clonotype was counted a few times. The chain carries TRBV5-1 and TRBJ1-1, with D perhaps matching TRBD1 (5 bases). The germline V gene has CDR1 SGHRS and CDR2 YFSETQ. The CDR3 has 12 amino acids. V lost 1 base, J lost 7 bases, and 8 bases lay in between. Written as DNA, the CDR3 is TGCGCCAGCAGCTTGACTGGGGGTGAAGCTTTCTTT. The encoded protein is CASSLTGGEAFF.

This clonotype was counted only a few times. V gene TRBV9 combines with J gene TRBJ1-5; TRBD1 agrees at 8 bases. The CDR3 sequence is 14 residues long. Germline CDR1 is SGDLS and CDR2 is YYNGEE. With 4 bases clipped from V and 9 bases from J, the junction kept 9 bases outside the gene matches. The CDR3 loop is CASSSGTGSWPQHF. The CDR3 DNA sequence: TGTGCCAGCAGCTCAGGGACAGGCAGCTGGCCCCAGCATTTT.

The chain employs TRBV5-1 and TRBJ1-2; TRBD1 matches 7 bases. J was trimmed by 4 bases and V by 7 bases; bases with no gene match: 19. CDR3 length: 17 residues. Germline lookup yields CDR1 SGHRS and CDR2 YFSETQ. CDR3 sequence (DNA): TGCGCCAGCGCCCCGGGACAGCGCGAAGTCGGGGTCTATGGCTACACCTTC. Residues: CASAPGQREVGVYGYTF. The variable domain in full, with the rest retrieved from reference TRBV5-1 and TRBJ1-2, is KAGVTQTPRYLIKTRGQQVTLSCSPISGHRSVSWYQQTPGQGLQFLFEYFSETQRNKGNFPGRFSGRQFSNSRSEMNVSTLELGDSALYLCASAPGQREVGVYGYTFGSGTRLTVV.

Only a few counts were recorded for this clonotype. The CDR3 spells CAISETGHEISYEQYF. The CDR3 DNA sequence: TGTGCCATCAGTGAGACAGGGCACGAGATCTCCTACGAGCAGTACTTC. V usage is TRBV10-3 and J usage is TRBJ2-7; possibly TRBD1 for D (6 bases). This CDR3 comprises 16 residues. CDR1 ENHRY and CDR2 SYGVKD come from the germline V gene. V was pared by 2 bases and J by 0 bases, with 14 bases between.

This clonotype was seen ten or more times. J is TRBJ2-1 and V is TRBV6-1; D possibly corresponds to TRBD1 (5 bases). The CDR3 spans 17 residues. Between the trimmed V and J ends, which lost 5 bases and 0 bases, there was a span of 17 bases. In germline, CDR1 is MNHNS, CDR2 SASEGT. This chain's CDR3 is CASSTRQKPSSYNEQFF. CDR3 DNA: TGTGCCAGCAGTACCAGACAGAAACCTAGCTCCTACAATGAGCAGTTCTTC.

V gene TRBV5-1 combines with J gene TRBJ2-1; D is undetermined. V was clipped by 3 bases and J by 0 bases, with 13 bases between them. Germline CDR1 and CDR2: SGHRS and YFSETQ. The CDR3 runs 16 residues. Here the CDR3 reads CASSSLGSSSYNEQFF. The CDR3 DNA reads as TGCGCCAGCAGCTCACTGGGGTCCAGCTCCTACAATGAGCAGTTCTTC.

The V gene is TRBV29-1, the J gene TRBJ1-2; a weak D match, TRBD1 (5 bases). CDR3 length equals 15 residues. Germline V gene data show CDR1 as SQVTM and CDR2 as ANQGSEA. V was pared by 0 bases and J by 7 bases, with 18 bases between. The CDR3 nucleotides are TGCAGCGTTGAAGACAGGGCCGCGGTAGGAGGTGGCTACACCTTC. As protein: CSVEDRAAVGGGYTF.

There are a few counts of this clonotype. The CDR3 reads CASTTPGGRGYEQYF. CDR3 nucleotides: TGTGCCAGCACTACACCTGGGGGCAGGGGTTACGAGCAGTACTTC. This chain joins TRBV28 and TRBJ2-7, with D maybe TRBD1 (6 bases). V was cut by 7 bases and J by 4 bases, with 20 bases left in between. Germline CDR1 reads MDHEN; CDR2 reads SYDVKM. The CDR3 sequence is 15 residues long.

This clonotype was seen a handful of times. The chain links TRBV6-6 to TRBJ2-7; D is undetermined. The V gene lost 6 bases and the J gene lost 3 bases, with 9 bases spanning the gap. The CDR3 is 12 residues long. Germline CDR1 MNHNY, CDR2 SVGAGI (reference sequence). The CDR3 here is CASRTLGYEQYF. As DNA, the CDR3 is TGTGCCAGCAGGACTTTGGGCTACGAGCAGTACTTC.

This sequence joins TRBV10-3 and TRBJ2-1; either TRBD1 or TRBD2 may fit D (5 bases each). The CDR3 sequence is 15 residues long. Trimming shortened V by 0 bases and J by 5 bases, and 11 bases separated the two germline ends. The germline gives CDR1 ENHRY, CDR2 SYGVKD. The CDR3 DNA follows: TGTGCCATCAGTGAGTCGGGACCGAACCACAATGAGCAGTTCTTC. Translated, it gives CAISESGPNHNEQFF.